This T cell receptor (beta chain) is drawn from a study of shared clonotypes between healthy human individuals. Regarding this clone: A far larger clone is one base from this, pointing to a likely read error. The sample has other DNA sequences that encode this CDR3 too.

Assay: immunoSEQ multiplex PCR; the TCRdb copy retains only in-frame clones and omits some. Here the sample spans more than 400,000 clones, over 70% being singletons. This CDR3 spans 14 amino acids. In germline, CDR1 is SQVTM, CDR2 ANQGSEA. V and J are TRBV29-1 and TRBJ1-2; D is perhaps TRBD1 (5 bases). The TCR originated in a woman aged 40 to 49 in good health. Some clones in this sample may be carry-over from other donors' samples. The sequencing sample was made of PBMCs. The chain's CDR3 is CSVEGVGTNYGYTF. CDR3 DNA: TGCAGCGTTGAAGGCGTAGGGACGAACTATGGCTACACCTTT.